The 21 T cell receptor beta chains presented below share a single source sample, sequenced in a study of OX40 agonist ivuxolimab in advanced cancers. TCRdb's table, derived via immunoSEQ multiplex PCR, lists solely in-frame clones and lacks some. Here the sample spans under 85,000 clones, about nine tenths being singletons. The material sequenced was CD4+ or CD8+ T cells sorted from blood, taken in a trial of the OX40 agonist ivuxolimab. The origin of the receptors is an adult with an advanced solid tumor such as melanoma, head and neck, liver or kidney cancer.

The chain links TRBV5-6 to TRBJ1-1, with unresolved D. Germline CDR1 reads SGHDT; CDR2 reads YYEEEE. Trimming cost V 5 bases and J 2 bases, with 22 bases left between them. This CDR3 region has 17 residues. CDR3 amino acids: CASSHKKGVDLNTEAFF. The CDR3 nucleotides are TGTGCCAGCAGTCATAAGAAGGGCGTGGACCTTAACACTGAAGCTTTCTTT.

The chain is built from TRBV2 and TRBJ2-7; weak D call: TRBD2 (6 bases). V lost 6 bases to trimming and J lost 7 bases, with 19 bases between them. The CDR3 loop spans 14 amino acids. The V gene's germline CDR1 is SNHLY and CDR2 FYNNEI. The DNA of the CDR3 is TGTGCCAGCAGAACAGGACCGGGGGTGGCTGAGCAGTACTTC. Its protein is CASRTGPGVAEQYF.

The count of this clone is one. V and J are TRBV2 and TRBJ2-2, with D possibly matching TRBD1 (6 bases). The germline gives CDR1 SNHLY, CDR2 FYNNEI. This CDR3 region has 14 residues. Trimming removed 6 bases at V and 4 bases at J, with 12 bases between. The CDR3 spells CASREQGFTGELFF. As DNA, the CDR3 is TGTGCCAGCAGAGAACAGGGTTTCACCGGGGAGCTGTTTTTT.

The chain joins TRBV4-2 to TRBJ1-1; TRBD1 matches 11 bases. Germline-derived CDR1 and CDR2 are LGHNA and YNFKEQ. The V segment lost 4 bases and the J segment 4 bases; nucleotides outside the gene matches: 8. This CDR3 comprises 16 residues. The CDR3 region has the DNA TGTGCCAGCAGCCGGACAGGGGGCAGGGAGGGCACTGAAGCTTTCTTT. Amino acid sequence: CASSRTGGREGTEAFF.

The CDR3 sequence: CASSSQDRGYNEQFF. DNA of the CDR3: TGTGCCAGCAGCTCCCAGGACAGGGGATACAATGAGCAGTTCTTC. V gene TRBV5-6 combines with J gene TRBJ2-1; TRBD1 matches 9 bases. Germline V gene lookup returns CDR1 SGHDT and CDR2 YYEEEE. This CDR3 has 15 amino acids. After removal of 3 bases from V and 4 bases from J, the junction contained 5 bases not matched to a gene.

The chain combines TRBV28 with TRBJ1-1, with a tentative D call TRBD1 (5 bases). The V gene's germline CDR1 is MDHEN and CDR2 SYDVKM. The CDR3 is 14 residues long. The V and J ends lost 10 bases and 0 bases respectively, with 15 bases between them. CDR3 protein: CAIKQVSMNTEAFF. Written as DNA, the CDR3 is TGTGCCATCAAACAGGTTTCCATGAACACTGAAGCTTTCTTT.

The CDR3, as DNA: TGTGCCAGCAGCGTAGGGCCAGGGGGCGCTTCACCCCTCCACTTT. Translating it yields CASSVGPGGASPLHF. This chain uses TRBV9 with TRBJ1-6, with 8 bases lining up with TRBD1. The length of the CDR3 is 15 residues. V shed 0 bases and J 9 bases; nucleotides not matched to a gene: 5. The germline CDR1 and CDR2 sequences are SGDLS and YYNGEE.

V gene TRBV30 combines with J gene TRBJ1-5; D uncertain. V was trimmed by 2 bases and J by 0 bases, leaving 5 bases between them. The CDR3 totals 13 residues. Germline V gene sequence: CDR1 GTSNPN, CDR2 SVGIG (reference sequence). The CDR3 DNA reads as TGTGCCTGGAGTAGGGCTAGCAATCAGCCCCAGCATTTT. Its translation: CAWSRASNQPQHF.

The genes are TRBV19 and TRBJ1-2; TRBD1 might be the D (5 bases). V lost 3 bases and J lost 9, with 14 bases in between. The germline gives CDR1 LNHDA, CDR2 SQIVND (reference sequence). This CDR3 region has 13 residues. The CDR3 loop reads CASSMVGVESYTF. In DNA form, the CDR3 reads TGTGCCAGTAGTATGGTAGGGGTGGAAAGCTACACCTTC.

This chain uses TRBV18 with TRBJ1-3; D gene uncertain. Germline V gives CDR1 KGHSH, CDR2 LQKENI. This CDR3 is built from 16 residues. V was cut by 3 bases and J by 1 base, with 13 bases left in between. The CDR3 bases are TGTGCCAGCTCACCCTACGGGGTATCATCTGGAAACACCATATATTTT. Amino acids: CASSPYGVSSGNTIYF.

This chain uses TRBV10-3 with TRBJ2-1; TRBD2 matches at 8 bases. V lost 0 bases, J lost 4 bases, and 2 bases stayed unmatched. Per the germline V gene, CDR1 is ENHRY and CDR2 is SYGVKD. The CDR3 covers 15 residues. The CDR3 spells CAISESGGAYNEQFF. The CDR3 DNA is TGTGCCATCAGTGAGTCCGGGGGGGCTTACAATGAGCAGTTCTTC.

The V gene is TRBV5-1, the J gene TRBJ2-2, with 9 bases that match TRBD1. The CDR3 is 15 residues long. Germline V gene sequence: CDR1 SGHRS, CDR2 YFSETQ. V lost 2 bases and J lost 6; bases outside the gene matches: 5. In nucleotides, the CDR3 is TGCGCCAGCAGCTTAGACACAGGGGGCTCCGGGGAGCTGTTTTTT. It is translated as CASSLDTGGSGELFF. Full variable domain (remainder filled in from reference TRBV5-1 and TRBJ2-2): KAGVTQTPRYLIKTRGQQVTLSCSPISGHRSVSWYQQTPGQGLQFLFEYFSETQRNKGNFPGRFSGRQFSNSRSEMNVSTLELGDSALYLCASSLDTGGSGELFFGEGSRLTVL.

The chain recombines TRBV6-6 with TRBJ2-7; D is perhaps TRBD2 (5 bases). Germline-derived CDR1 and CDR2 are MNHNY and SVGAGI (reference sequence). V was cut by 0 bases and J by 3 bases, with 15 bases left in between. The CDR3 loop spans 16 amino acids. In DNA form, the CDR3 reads TGTGCCAGCAGTTACTCGATCGGCGGGTTTCACTACGAGCAGTACTTC. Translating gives CASSYSIGGFHYEQYF.

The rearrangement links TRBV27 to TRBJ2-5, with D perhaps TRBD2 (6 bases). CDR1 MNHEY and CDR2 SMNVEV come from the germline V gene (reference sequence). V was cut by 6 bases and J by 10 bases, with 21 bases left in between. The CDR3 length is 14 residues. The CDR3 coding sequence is TGTGCCAGCAGCCCGCGGGGTAGCCAGTGGGGCCAGTACTTC. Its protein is CASSPRGSQWGQYF.

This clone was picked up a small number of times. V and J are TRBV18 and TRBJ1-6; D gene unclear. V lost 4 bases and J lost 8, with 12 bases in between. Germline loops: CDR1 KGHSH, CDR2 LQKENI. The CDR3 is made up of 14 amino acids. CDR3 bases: TGTGCCAGCTCACTAGAGGGAGGTGATTCACCCCTCCACTTT. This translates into CASSLEGGDSPLHF.

The CDR3 DNA reads TGCGCCAGCAGCTTGGCCAGTACTAGCGGGTTTGGCACAGATACGCAGTATTTT. Its translation is CASSLASTSGFGTDTQYF. The chain links TRBV5-1 to TRBJ2-3, with TRBD2 identical over 9 bases. In germline, CDR1 is SGHRS, CDR2 YFSETQ. This CDR3 contains 18 residues. The J segment lost 1 base and the V segment lost 0 bases, leaving 9 bases of the junction unmatched.

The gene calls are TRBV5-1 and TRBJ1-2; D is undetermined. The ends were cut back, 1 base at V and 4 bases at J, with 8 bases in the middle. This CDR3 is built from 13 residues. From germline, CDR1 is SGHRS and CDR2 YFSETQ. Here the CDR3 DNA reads TGCGCCAGCAGCTTGACCCCGGGCTATGGCTACACCTTC. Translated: CASSLTPGYGYTF.

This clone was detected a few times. CDR3 sequence reads: CASSALGQGAYEQYF. Written as DNA, the CDR3 is TGCGCCAGCAGCGCACTGGGACAGGGGGCCTACGAGCAGTACTTC. V gene TRBV5-1 combines with J gene TRBJ2-7, with 11 bases aligning to TRBD1. Trimming removed 4 bases from V and 2 bases from J; junction bases left unmatched: 5. This CDR3 is 15 amino acids long. Germline V gene sequence: CDR1 SGHRS, CDR2 YFSETQ.

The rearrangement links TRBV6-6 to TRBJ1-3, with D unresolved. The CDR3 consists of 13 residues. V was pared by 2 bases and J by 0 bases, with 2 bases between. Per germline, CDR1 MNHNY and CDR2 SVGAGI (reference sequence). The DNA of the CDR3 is TGTGCCAGCAGTTACGGCTCTGGAAACACCATATATTTT. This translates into CASSYGSGNTIYF.

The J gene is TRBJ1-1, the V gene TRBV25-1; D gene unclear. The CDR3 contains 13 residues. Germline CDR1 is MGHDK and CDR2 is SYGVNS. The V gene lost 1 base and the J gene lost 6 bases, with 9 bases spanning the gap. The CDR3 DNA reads TGTGCCAGCAGTGAATGGAACGAGGCTGAAGCTTTCTTT. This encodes CASSEWNEAEAFF.

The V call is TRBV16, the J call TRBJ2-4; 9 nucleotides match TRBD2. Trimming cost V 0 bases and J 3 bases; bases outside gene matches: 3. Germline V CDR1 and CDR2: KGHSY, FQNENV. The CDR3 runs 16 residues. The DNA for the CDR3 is TGTGCCAGCAGCCAATCTAGCGGGGGAATCAAAAACATTCAGTACTTC. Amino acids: CASSQSSGGIKNIQYF.